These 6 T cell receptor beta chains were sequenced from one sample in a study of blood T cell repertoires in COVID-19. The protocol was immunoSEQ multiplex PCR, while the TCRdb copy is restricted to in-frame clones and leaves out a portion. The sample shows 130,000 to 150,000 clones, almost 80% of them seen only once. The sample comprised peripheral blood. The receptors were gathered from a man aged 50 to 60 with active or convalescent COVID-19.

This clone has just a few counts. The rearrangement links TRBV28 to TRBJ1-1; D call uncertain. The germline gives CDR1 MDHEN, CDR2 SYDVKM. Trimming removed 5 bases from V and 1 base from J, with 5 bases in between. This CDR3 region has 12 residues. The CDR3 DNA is TGTGCCAGCAGTCGGGGGAACACTGAAGCTTTCTTT. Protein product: CASSRGNTEAFF.

Here the CDR3 reads CASSPGTGSSTDTQYF. In nucleotides, the CDR3 is TGCGCCAGCAGCCCCGGGACAGGTTCATCCACAGATACGCAGTATTTT. V gene TRBV5-1 combines with J gene TRBJ2-3; 8 bases fit TRBD1. This CDR3 region has 16 residues. Germline V lookup: CDR1 SGHRS, CDR2 YFSETQ. Losses at the gene ends were 4 bases for V and 2 bases for J; bases not matched to a gene: 9.

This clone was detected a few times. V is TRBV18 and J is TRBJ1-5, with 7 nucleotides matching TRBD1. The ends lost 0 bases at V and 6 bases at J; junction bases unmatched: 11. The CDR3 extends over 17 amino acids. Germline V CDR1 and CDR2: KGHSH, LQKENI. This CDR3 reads CASSPPTGVPPGQPQHF. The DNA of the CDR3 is TGTGCCAGCTCACCACCTACAGGGGTTCCTCCTGGTCAGCCCCAGCATTTT. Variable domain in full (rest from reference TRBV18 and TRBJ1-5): NAGVMQNPRHLVRRRGQEARLRCSPMKGHSHVYWYRQLPEEGLKFMVYLQKENIIDESGMPKERFSAEFPKEGPSILRIQQVVRGDSAAYFCASSPPTGVPPGQPQHFGDGTRLSIL.

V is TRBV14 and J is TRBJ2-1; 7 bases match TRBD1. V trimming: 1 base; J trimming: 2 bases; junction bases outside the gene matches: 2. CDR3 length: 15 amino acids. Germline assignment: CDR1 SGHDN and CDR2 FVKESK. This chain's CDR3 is CASSQVRGPYNEQFF. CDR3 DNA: TGTGCCAGCAGCCAAGTTAGGGGGCCCTACAATGAGCAGTTCTTC.

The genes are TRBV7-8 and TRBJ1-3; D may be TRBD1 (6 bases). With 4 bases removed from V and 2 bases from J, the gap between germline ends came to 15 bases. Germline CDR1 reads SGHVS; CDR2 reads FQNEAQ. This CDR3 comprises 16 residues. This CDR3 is CASSWARGGPGNTIYF. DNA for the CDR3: TGTGCCAGCAGCTGGGCCCGCGGGGGCCCTGGAAACACCATATATTTT.

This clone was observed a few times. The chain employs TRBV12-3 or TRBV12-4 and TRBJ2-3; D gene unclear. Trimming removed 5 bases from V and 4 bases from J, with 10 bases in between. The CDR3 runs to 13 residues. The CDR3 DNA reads TGTGCCAGCAGTCACCTAGGCGCAGATACGCAGTATTTT. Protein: CASSHLGADTQYF.